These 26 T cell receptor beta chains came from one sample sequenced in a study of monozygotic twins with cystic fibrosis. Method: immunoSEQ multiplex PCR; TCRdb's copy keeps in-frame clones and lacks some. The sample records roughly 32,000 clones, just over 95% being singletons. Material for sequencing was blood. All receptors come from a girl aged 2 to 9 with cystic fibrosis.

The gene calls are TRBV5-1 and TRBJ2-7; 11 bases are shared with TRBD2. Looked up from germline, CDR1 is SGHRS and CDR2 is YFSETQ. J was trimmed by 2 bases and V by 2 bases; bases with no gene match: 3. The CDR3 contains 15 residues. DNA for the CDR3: TGCGCCAGCAGCTTAAGGACTAGCGGGCCCTACGAGCAGTACTTC. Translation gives CASSLRTSGPYEQYF.

CDR3 coding DNA: TGTGCCAGCAGCCCAGTAGGACAGGTCGAGCAGTACTTC. Its protein product is CASSPVGQVEQYF. This sequence joins TRBV7-9 and TRBJ2-7, with 7 nucleotides matching TRBD1. Germline CDR1 reads SEHNR; CDR2 reads FQNEAQ (reference sequence). The CDR3 length is 13 residues. The J segment lost 6 bases and the V segment lost 5 bases, leaving 7 bases of the junction unmatched.

The CDR3 reads CATSGDENQPQHF. CDR3 DNA sequence: TGTGCCACCAGCGGGGACGAGAATCAGCCCCAGCATTTT. This chain connects TRBV15 to TRBJ1-5; D possibly corresponds to TRBD1 (5 bases). Between the trimmed V and J ends, which lost 5 bases and 4 bases, there was a span of 9 bases. The germline CDR1 and CDR2 sequences are LNHNV and YYDKDF (reference sequence). The length of the CDR3 is 13 residues. Variable domain in full (rest from reference TRBV15 and TRBJ1-5): DAMVIQNPRYQVTQFGKPVTLSCSQTLNHNVMYWYQQKSSQAPKLLFHYYDKDFNNEADTPDNFQSRRPNTSFCFLDIRSPGLGDTAMYLCATSGDENQPQHFGDGTRLSIL.

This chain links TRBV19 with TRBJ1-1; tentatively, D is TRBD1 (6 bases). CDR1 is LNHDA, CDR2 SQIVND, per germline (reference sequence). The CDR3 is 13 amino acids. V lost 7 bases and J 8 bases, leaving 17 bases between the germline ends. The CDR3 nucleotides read TGTGCCAGTACCGGACCGGGACACCCAGAAGCTTTCTTT. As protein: CASTGPGHPEAFF.

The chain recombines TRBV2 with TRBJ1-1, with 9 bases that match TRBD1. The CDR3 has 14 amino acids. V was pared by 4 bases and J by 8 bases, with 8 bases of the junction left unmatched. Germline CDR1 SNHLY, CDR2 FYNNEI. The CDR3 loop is CASSADRGALEAFF. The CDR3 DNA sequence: TGTGCCAGCAGTGCCGACAGGGGGGCTTTAGAAGCTTTCTTT.

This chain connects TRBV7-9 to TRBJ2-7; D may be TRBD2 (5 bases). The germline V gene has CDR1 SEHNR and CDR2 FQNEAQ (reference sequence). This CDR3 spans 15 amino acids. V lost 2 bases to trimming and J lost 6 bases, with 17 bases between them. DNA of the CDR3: TGTGCCAGCAGCTTATTAAGCGGACGCGAGTCCGAGCAGTACTTC. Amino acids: CASSLLSGRESEQYF.

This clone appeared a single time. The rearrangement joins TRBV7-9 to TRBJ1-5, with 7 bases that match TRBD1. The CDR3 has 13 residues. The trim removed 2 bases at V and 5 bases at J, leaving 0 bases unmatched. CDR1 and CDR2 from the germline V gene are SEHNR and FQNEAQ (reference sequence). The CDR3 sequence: CASSLTGDQPQHF. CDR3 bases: TGTGCCAGCAGCTTAACAGGGGATCAGCCCCAGCATTTT. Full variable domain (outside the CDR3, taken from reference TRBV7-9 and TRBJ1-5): DTGVSQNPRHKITKRGQNVTFRCDPISEHNRLYWYRQTLGQGPEFLTYFQNEAQLEKSRLLSDRFSAERPKGSFSTLEIQRTEQGDSAMYLCASSLTGDQPQHFGDGTRLSIL.

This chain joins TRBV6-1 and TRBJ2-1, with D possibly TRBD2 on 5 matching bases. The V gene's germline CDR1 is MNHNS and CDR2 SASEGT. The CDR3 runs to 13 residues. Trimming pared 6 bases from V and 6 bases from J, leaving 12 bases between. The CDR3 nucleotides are TGTGCCAGCAGCTGGACTGGGATCAATGAGCAGTTCTTC. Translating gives CASSWTGINEQFF.

CDR3 bases: TGTGCCATCAGTGAGGCTAGCGGGAGGACAGATACGCAGTATTTT. It codes for CAISEASGRTDTQYF. The V gene is TRBV10-3, the J gene TRBJ2-3; 11 bases are a match to TRBD2. Germline V gives CDR1 ENHRY, CDR2 SYGVKD. The CDR3 covers 15 residues. Trimming removed 2 bases from V and 3 bases from J; junction bases left unmatched: 1.

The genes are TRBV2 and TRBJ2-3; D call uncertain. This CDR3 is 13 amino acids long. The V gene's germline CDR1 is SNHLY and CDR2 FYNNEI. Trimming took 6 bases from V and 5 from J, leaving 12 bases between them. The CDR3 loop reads CASSLIEGDTQYF. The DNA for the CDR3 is TGTGCCAGCAGCCTAATAGAAGGAGATACGCAGTATTTT.

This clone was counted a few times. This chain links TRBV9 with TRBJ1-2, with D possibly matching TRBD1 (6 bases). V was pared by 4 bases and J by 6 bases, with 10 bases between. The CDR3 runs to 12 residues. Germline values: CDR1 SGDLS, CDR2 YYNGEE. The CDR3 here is CASSPGQHGYTF. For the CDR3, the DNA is TGTGCCAGCAGCCCCGGACAGCATGGCTACACCTTC.

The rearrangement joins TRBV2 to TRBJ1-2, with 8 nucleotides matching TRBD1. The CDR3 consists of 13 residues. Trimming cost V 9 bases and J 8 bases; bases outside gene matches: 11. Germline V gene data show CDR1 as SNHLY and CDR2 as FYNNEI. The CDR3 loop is CARTFDRGLGYTF. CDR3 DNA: TGTGCCAGAACCTTTGACAGGGGTCTAGGCTACACCTTC.

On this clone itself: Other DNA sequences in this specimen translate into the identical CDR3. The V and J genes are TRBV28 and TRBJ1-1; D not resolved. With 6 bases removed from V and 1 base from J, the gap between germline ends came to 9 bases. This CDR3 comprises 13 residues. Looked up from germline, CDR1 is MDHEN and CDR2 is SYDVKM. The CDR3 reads CASSYRGNTEAFF. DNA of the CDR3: TGTGCCAGCAGCTACCGGGGGAACACTGAAGCTTTCTTT.

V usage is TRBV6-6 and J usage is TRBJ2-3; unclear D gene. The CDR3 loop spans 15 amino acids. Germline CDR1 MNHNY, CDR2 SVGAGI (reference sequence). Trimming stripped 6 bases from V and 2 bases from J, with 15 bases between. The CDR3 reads CASRPISWDTDTQYF. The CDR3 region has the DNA TGTGCCAGCAGACCCATCAGTTGGGACACAGATACGCAGTATTTT.

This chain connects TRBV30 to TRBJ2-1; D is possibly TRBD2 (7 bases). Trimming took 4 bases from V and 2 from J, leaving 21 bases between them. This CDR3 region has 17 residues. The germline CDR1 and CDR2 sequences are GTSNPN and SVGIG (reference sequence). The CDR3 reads CAWTIKGGLKAYNEQFF. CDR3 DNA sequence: TGTGCCTGGACCATAAAGGGGGGGCTGAAGGCCTACAATGAGCAGTTCTTC.

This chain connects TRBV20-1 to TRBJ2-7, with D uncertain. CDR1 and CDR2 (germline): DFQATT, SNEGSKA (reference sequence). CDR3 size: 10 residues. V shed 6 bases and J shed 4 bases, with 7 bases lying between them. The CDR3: CSATLYEQYF. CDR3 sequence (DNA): TGCAGTGCCACATTATACGAGCAGTACTTC.

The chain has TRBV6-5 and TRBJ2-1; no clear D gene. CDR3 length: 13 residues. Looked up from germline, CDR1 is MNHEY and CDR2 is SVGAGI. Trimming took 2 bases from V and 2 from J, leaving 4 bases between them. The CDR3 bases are TGTGCCAGCAGTTACGGGACCTACAATGAGCAGTTCTTC. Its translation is CASSYGTYNEQFF.

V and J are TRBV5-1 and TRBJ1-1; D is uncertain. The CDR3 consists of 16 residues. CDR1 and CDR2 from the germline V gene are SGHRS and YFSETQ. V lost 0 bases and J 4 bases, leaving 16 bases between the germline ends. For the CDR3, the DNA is TGCGCCAGCAGCTTGGCGGGGAGGCCTCGGGTCACTGAAGCTTTCTTT. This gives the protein CASSLAGRPRVTEAFF. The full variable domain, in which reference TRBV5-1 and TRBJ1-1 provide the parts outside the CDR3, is KAGVTQTPRYLIKTRGQQVTLSCSPISGHRSVSWYQQTPGQGLQFLFEYFSETQRNKGNFPGRFSGRQFSNSRSEMNVSTLELGDSALYLCASSLAGRPRVTEAFFGQGTRLTVV.

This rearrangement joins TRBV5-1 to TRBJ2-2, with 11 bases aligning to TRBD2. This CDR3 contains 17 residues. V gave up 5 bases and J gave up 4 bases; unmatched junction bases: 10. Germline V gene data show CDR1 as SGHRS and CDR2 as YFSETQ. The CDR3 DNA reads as TGCGCCAGCAGTTGGCCATCGGGACTAGCGGCCACCGGGGAGCTGTTTTTT. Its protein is CASSWPSGLAATGELFF.

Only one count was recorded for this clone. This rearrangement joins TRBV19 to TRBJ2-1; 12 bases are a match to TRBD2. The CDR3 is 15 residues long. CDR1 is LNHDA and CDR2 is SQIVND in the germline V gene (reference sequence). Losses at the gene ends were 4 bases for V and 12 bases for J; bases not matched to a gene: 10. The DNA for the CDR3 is TGTGCCAGTAGTAATCCCCGGACTAGCGGGACAGGGCAGTTCTTC. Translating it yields CASSNPRTSGTGQFF.

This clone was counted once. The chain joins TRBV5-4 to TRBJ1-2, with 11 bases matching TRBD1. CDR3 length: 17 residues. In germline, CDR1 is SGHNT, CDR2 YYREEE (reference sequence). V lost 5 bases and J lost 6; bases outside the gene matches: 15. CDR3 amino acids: CASSNRDRGFVVDGYTF. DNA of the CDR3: TGTGCCAGCAGTAACCGGGACAGGGGGTTTGTGGTAGATGGCTACACCTTC.

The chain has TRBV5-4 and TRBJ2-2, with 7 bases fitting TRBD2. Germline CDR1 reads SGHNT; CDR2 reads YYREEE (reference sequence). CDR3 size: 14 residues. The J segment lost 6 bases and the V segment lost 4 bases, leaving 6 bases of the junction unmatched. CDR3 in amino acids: CASSPWTSSGELFF. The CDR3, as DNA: TGTGCCAGCAGCCCGTGGACTAGTTCCGGGGAGCTGTTTTTT.

Written as DNA, the CDR3 is TGTGCCAGCTTCCCTGAAACAGGGTACACTGAAGCTTTCTTT. Protein sequence: CASFPETGYTEAFF. This chain connects TRBV18 to TRBJ1-1; TRBD1 might be the D (6 bases). The CDR3 totals 14 residues. Germline values: CDR1 KGHSH, CDR2 LQKENI. With 7 bases removed from V and 3 bases from J, the gap between germline ends came to 15 bases.

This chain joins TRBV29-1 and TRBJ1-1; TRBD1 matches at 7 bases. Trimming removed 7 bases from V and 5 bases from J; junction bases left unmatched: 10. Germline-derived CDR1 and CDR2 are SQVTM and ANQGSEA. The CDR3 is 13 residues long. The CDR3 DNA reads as TGCAGCGCCCGACAGGGTATGGGTACTGAAGCTTTCTTT. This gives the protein CSARQGMGTEAFF.

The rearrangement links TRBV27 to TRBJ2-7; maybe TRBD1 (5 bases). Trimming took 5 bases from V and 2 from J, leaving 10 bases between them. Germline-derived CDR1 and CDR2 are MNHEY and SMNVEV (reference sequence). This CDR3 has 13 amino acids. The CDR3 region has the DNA TGTGCCAGCAGTCCCGGCAGGGCCTACGAGCAGTACTTC. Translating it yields CASSPGRAYEQYF.

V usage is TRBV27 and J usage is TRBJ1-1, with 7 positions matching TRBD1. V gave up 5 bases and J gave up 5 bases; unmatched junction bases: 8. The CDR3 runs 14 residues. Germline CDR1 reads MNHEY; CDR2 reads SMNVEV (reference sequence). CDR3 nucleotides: TGTGCCAGCAGTCCCAGACAGGGAAATACTGAAGCTTTCTTT. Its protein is CASSPRQGNTEAFF.